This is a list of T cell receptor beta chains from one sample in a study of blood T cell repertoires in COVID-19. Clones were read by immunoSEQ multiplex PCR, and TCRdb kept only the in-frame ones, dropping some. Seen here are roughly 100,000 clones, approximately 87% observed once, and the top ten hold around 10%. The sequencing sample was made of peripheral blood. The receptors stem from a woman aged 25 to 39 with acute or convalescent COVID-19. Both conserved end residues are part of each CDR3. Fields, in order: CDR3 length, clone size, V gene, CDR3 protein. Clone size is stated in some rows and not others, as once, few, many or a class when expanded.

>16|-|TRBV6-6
CASSWDRAPSNYGYTF
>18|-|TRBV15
CATSRDRNRGGTNEKLFF
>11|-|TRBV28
CASKGAYEQYF
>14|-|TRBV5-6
CASSALGNTGELFF
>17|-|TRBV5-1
CASSLDPLTGESETQYF
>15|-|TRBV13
CASSLPGGPIYEQYF
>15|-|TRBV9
CASSVGGQFYNEQFF
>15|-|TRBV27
CASSSPDRRQGEAFF
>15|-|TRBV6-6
CASNLGGLNSYEQYF
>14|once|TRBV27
CASSFGGTDYGYTF
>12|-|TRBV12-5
CALGSTNEKLFF
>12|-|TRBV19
CASRTGWSEAFF
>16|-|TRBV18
CASSENRALQTGELFF
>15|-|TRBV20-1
CSASGAGGPRDTQYF
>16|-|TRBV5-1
CASSLVASGGQETQYF
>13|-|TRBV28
CASTKDSPREQYF
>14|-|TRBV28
CASSPIEGSEKLFF
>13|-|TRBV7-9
CASSPQGDEKLFF
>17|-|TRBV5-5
CASSLERGRTYNSPLHF
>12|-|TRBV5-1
CASSLTGYGYTF
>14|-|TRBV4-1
CASSPQGPNTEAFF
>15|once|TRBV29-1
CSVDTGLPNTGELFF
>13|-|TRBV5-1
CASRATGYTEAFF
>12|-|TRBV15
CATSRAGGSYTF
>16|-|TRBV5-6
CASSLDRAGGFYGYTF
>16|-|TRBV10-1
CASSEGTGINTGELFF